This T cell receptor beta chain was obtained from a study of T-cell reconstitution after alpha-beta-depleted transplantation in children. This clonotype was counted a few times. The junction differs from germline at one of its ends, possibly a read error. The library targeted TCRbeta and was prepared with unique molecular identifiers. MiXCR was run by TCRdb on the PCR reads, yielding one entry per CDR3 protein. The data contain about 360,000 distinct CDR3 sequences, more than 10% of them singletons. CDR1 and CDR2 from the germline V gene are SGHDT and YYEEEE. The CDR3 consists of 13 residues. This TCR came from a human donor who donated a stem cell graft to a child with Fanconi anemia. The starting material was PBMCs, obtained from the stem cell graft. This chain uses TRBV5-6 with TRBJ1-6; 7 bases are shared with TRBD1. The chain's CDR3 is CASSLRDSPQRNF. CDR3 DNA sequence: TGTGCCAGCAGCTTGCGGGACAGCCCCCAGAGGAACTTT.